This entry lists 11 T cell receptor beta chains sequenced from one sample in a study of blood T cell repertoires in COVID-19. The method was immunoSEQ multiplex PCR; TCRdb's version includes in-frame clones alone and lacks a portion of them. The table records about 140,000 clones, 82% of them present only once. Sequenced: peripheral blood. The receptors stem from an elderly woman with acute or convalescent COVID-19.

The chain uses TRBV11-2 and TRBJ1-2; 9 bases map to TRBD1. Germline CDR1 is SGHAT and CDR2 is FQNNGV. CDR3 length equals 14 residues. The junction had 8 bases not matched to a gene; V was cut back by 5 bases and J by 7 bases. Here the CDR3 DNA reads TGTGCCAGCAGCAGTAACAGGGGGCGAGTTGGCTACACCTTC. Translated, it gives CASSSNRGRVGYTF.

The chain joins TRBV27 to TRBJ2-2; D possibly corresponds to TRBD2 (6 bases). V lost 2 bases and J lost 6, with 16 bases in between. Per the germline V gene, CDR1 is MNHEY and CDR2 is SMNVEV (reference sequence). This CDR3 spans 16 amino acids. The CDR3 sequence: CASSLRSGWTPGELFF. In DNA form, the CDR3 reads TGTGCCAGCAGTTTAAGAAGCGGGTGGACGCCCGGGGAGCTGTTTTTT.

This rearrangement joins TRBV27 to TRBJ2-1; 8 nucleotides line up with TRBD1. Germline loops: CDR1 MNHEY, CDR2 SMNVEV (reference sequence). V trimming: 6 bases; J trimming: 4 bases; junction bases outside the gene matches: 17. The CDR3 sequence is 18 residues long. The CDR3, as DNA: TGTGCCAGCAGGTTAATGGGCCTTGGACAGGGTGGATACAATGAGCAGTTCTTC. Translation gives CASRLMGLGQGGYNEQFF.

The V gene is TRBV19, the J gene TRBJ1-5, with D maybe TRBD1 (5 bases). Trimming pared 4 bases from V and 6 bases from J, leaving 13 bases between. CDR1 is LNHDA, CDR2 SQIVND, per germline (reference sequence). The CDR3 is 14 amino acids. The CDR3 nucleotides read TGTGCCAGTAGTACCCAGGGATCGGGTCAGCCCCAGCATTTT. This sequence encodes CASSTQGSGQPQHF.

The CDR3 spells CASSGRDRENYGYTF. The DNA for the CDR3 is TGTGCCAGCAGTGGCCGGGACAGGGAAAACTATGGCTACACCTTC. This chain connects TRBV25-1 to TRBJ1-2, with 9 bases lining up with TRBD1. Germline CDR1 and CDR2: MGHDK and SYGVNS. The ends lost 4 bases at V and 2 bases at J; junction bases unmatched: 5. CDR3 length: 15 residues.

The chain is built from TRBV2 and TRBJ2-1, with 15 bases lining up with TRBD2. The germline CDR1 and CDR2 sequences are SNHLY and FYNNEI. The CDR3 has 20 amino acids. The V segment lost 5 bases and the J segment 2 bases; nucleotides outside the gene matches: 13. CDR3 DNA: TGTGCCAGCAGTCCCCCGGAAGGACTAGCGGGGGGGCCGACCTACAATGAGCAGTTCTTC. It specifies CASSPPEGLAGGPTYNEQFF.

Here the CDR3 reads CAWSVGLLDGYTF. CDR3 sequence (DNA): TGTGCCTGGAGTGTGGGCCTACTAGATGGCTACACCTTC. J is TRBJ1-2 and V is TRBV30; D not certain. V was pared by 0 bases and J by 6 bases, with 11 bases between. The CDR3 runs to 13 residues. Germline V CDR1 and CDR2: GTSNPN, SVGIG (reference sequence).

The chain combines TRBV4-2 with TRBJ2-3; TRBD1 aligns across 9 bases. CDR1 and CDR2 (germline): LGHNA, YNFKEQ. The V segment lost 6 bases and the J segment 0 bases; nucleotides outside the gene matches: 16. The CDR3 extends over 19 amino acids. The CDR3: CASRHRTGGETPSTDTQYF. The CDR3 region has the DNA TGTGCCAGCAGGCACAGAACAGGGGGCGAAACTCCTAGCACAGATACGCAGTATTTT.

Only a few counts were recorded for this clone. The chain recombines TRBV7-9 with TRBJ1-4; weak D call: TRBD1 (6 bases). V lost 5 bases and J 2 bases, leaving 15 bases between the germline ends. The CDR3 length is 16 residues. Germline loops: CDR1 SEHNR, CDR2 FQNEAQ (reference sequence). The CDR3 spells CASSPISGATNEKLFF. The DNA of the CDR3 is TGTGCCAGCAGCCCTATTTCAGGGGCCACTAATGAAAAACTGTTTTTT.

The rearrangement joins TRBV7-9 to TRBJ2-5, with TRBD2 matching over 8 bases. Germline V gene data show CDR1 as SEHNR and CDR2 as FQNEAQ (reference sequence). The CDR3 has 15 amino acids. V lost 4 bases to trimming and J lost 5 bases; unmatched junction nucleotides: 9. The CDR3: CASSYGLAERETQYF. CDR3 bases: TGTGCCAGCAGCTATGGACTAGCCGAGAGGGAGACCCAGTACTTC.

The gene calls are TRBV2 and TRBJ2-3, with D uncertain. The V gene's germline CDR1 is SNHLY and CDR2 FYNNEI. Trimming left V 6 bases short and J 4 bases short, with 5 bases between. This CDR3 spans 11 amino acids. The CDR3 DNA is TGTGCCAGCAGCCGGGCAGATACGCAGTATTTT. Translated: CASSRADTQYF.